The clone carrying this T cell receptor beta chain has only one observation. The antigen is unknown. This sample stems from a study of T cell responses to AZD1222 COVID-19 vaccine. Assay used: immunoSEQ multiplex PCR; TCRdb lists only in-frame clones, some missing. The sample lists some 30,000 clones; 65% to 90% were seen once. Germline assignment: CDR1 SQVTM and CDR2 ANQGSEA. With V trimmed by 6 bases and J by 6 bases, 6 bases remained unmatched. This CDR3 comprises 12 residues. Study-wide points: Donors, mostly white British, included more females; clonal diversity was possibly underestimated. Unmutated variant regions are reportedly the target of nearly half of TCRs that are spike-specific.

This TCR was recovered from an adult who received the AZD1222 COVID-19 vaccine. The chain couples TRBV29-1 to TRBJ1-2; 8 bases map to TRBD1. This material consisted of peripheral blood, taken 28 days after the second AZD1222 dose. CDR3 in amino acids: CSVDRAPDGYTF. The CDR3 region has the DNA TGCAGCGTGGACAGGGCGCCCGATGGCTACACCTTC. The full variable domain, rest sourced from reference TRBV29-1 and TRBJ1-2, is SAVISQKPSRDICQRGTSLTIQCQVDSQVTMMFWYRQQPGQSLTLIATANQGSEATYESGFVIDKFPISRPNLTFSTLTVSNMSPEDSSIYLCSVDRAPDGYTFGSGTRLTVV.